This T cell receptor (beta chain) derives from a study of memory CD4+ T cells and cytomegalovirus serostatus. Single viable CD3+CD4+CD8-CD45RO+ cells were sorted as the memory CD4+ T cells. Using immunoSEQ multiplex PCR, the repertoire was profiled, and TCRdb retains in-frame clones only, with some absent. The table lists just under 65,000 clones, roughly four fifths of them singletons. Per the germline V gene, CDR1 is MNHNS and CDR2 is SASEGT. V gave up 6 bases and J gave up 5 bases; unmatched junction bases: 12. This CDR3 has 15 amino acids. This clone has a handful of counts. This TCR derives from an adult in good health and CMV-seronegative. The sample taken for sequencing was memory CD4+ T cells from blood. The genes are TRBV6-1 and TRBJ2-7, with 8 bases lining up with TRBD1. The CDR3 DNA sequence: TGTGCCAGCAGGGGGGCTATAGACAGGGGCCACGAGCAGTACTTC. Encoded protein: CASRGAIDRGHEQYF.